The entry below gives a single T cell receptor (beta chain) sequence along with its context. The antigen is undetermined. With 1 base removed from V and 0 bases from J, the gap between germline ends came to 6 bases. This CDR3 is 14 amino acids long. Per germline, CDR1 SGHTA and CDR2 FQGNSA. Time point in this sample: cycle 4 day 1 (C4D1), after less than seven weeks of nivolumab. Every patient was affected by relapse after autologous stem cell transplantation, while exposure to brentuximab vedotin was not uniform. Thawed PBMCs were the source of CD4+ T cells, purified by magnetic negative selection. The record originates from a study of PD-1 blockade in classical Hodgkin lymphoma. Notes on the study in general: Complete responders showed a baseline diversity that resembled the diversity of newly diagnosed patients.

Generated by immunoSEQ multiplex PCR, the TCRdb table keeps only in-frame clones and is missing some. This table has about 27,000 clones, more than 80% appearing once. The V call is TRBV7-2, the J call TRBJ1-1; D unresolved. The input for sequencing was CD4+ T cells from blood, taken before the fourth cycle of nivolumab. The clonotype comes from a human donor with classical Hodgkin lymphoma. The chain's CDR3 is CASSLDGLNTEAFF. CDR3 DNA sequence: TGTGCCAGCAGCTTAGACGGGTTGAACACTGAAGCTTTCTTT.